The sequence of this T cell receptor beta chain was determined in a study of patients and donors after allogeneic stem cell transplantation. TCRdb ran MiXCR on the RT-PCR reads and lists one entry per CDR3 protein. The sample lists hundreds of thousands of distinct CDR3 sequences; around 16% were seen once. The CDR3 loop spans 17 amino acids. Germline values: CDR1 SGHRS, CDR2 YFSETQ. Trimming left V 4 bases short and J 5 bases short, with 21 bases between. This clonotype was counted between two and nine times. The sequencing sample was made of blood, either unsorted or a sorted T cell fraction (not recorded which). The receptor was isolated from a human donor who was either an allogeneic HSCT recipient or a stem cell or donor lymphocyte infusion donor (not recorded which). It is not recorded whose cells these are; they may come from a transplant donor. The chain uses TRBV5-1 and TRBJ1-4; D is perhaps TRBD1 (6 bases). CDR3 sequence: CASSHPRDKSSNEKLFF. CDR3 nucleotides: TGCGCCAGCAGCCACCCCCGGGACAAAAGTTCAAATGAAAAACTGTTTTTT.